This is a list of T cell receptor beta chains from one sample in a study of post-analysis software for immune sequencing data. TCRdb recomputed calls from the PCR reads with MiXCR, one row per CDR3 protein. The table records hundreds of thousands of distinct CDR3 sequences, 25% to 30% of them present only once. The sample was blood. The receptors were gathered from a girl aged 5 to 17 with multiple sclerosis. CDR3s include the opening cysteine and the closing phenylalanine or tryptophan. Where a row states a size, it is once, few, many or the class of an expanded clone; other rows omit it.

TRBV25-1 few CASSEYTITKETQYF
TRBV29-1 . CSGTGRMNTEAFF
TRBV28 . CASSLVRQGSYEQYF
TRBV4-3 few CASSQVSGETQYF
TRBV25-1 . CASSDAGQGAQGDTQYF
TRBV10-3 few CAISRQGAPGDGQFF
TRBV6-5 . CASSLIGRDTEAFF
TRBV5-1 many CASSFEDTYNEQFF
TRBV2 . CASGQWGQPQHF
TRBV29-1 . CSILEGPYEQYF
TRBV27 few CASSWDPFGEQYF
TRBV7-9 . CASSLADQPQHF
TRBV29-1 . CSVVSIGPRTEAFF
TRBV7-9 . CASSLVLGTGETLAKNIQYF
TRBV7-2 few CASSFGQGPFYGYTF